This TCR beta chain was retrieved from a study of cytomegalovirus exposure and HLA in healthy donors. The PCR had 60 Vbeta and 13 Jbeta primers. Sequencing used immunoSEQ multiplex PCR; TCRdb keeps in-frame clones, though not all of them. The sample includes 100,000 to 150,000 clones, over 60% of them seen just once. Study-wide results and limits: A later analysis linked a missense DCLRE1C variant to TCR beta V- and J-gene trimming. Rates of TCR association differed by HLA locus in a later analysis, with DRB1 highest and HLA-C lowest. The study listed 164 cytomegalovirus-associated TCR beta chains. Beyond CMV serostatus, there was no information to go on about immune exposure.

With 4 bases clipped from V and 5 bases from J, the junction kept 5 bases outside the gene matches. Looked up from germline, CDR1 is SGHKS and CDR2 is YYEKEE (reference sequence). The CDR3 covers 14 residues. Turning to this clone: The antigen is unknown.

J is TRBJ1-4 and V is TRBV5-5; 7 nucleotides agree with TRBD1. The receptor's source is a female donor in good health and CMV-seronegative. Sequencing used PBMCs. The CDR3 reads CASSPGTVNEKLFF. CDR3 bases: TGTGCCAGCAGCCCCGGGACAGTGAATGAAAAACTGTTTTTT.